The rows below give T cell receptor beta chains drawn from one sample of a study of cytomegalovirus exposure and HLA in healthy donors. TCRdb's copy holds only in-frame clones and misses some; the assay was immunoSEQ multiplex PCR. The sample shows over 70,000 clones, 80% of them seen only once. The specimen was PBMCs. The receptors shown here come from a woman aged 45 to 65 in good health and CMV-seropositive. Each CDR3 is given with its conserved first and last residue.

V gene,J gene,CDR3 length,CDR3 protein
TRBV18,TRBJ2-3,15,CASSPPTSNPDTQYF
TRBV2,TRBJ2-3,15,CASIEGLPKGATQYF
TRBV6-5,TRBJ1-2,14,CASSYFQGAEGYTF
TRBV5-1,TRBJ2-1,15,CASSLGTSGGGEQFF
TRBV29-1,TRBJ2-5,12,CSVGTGGETQYF
TRBV5-4,TRBJ2-3,17,CASSTGLAGVLTDTQYF
TRBV6-5,TRBJ1-2,14,CASSPGQGQRGYTF
TRBV2,TRBJ2-1,15,CASSGIAGGNNEQFF
TRBV10-3,TRBJ2-3,17,CAISYGLAGGSRDTQYF
TRBV2,TRBJ2-5,14,CASRAGFSQGTQYF
TRBV6-5,TRBJ1-6,14,CASSLGQGNSPLHF
TRBV18,TRBJ2-5,14,CASSPGDSQETQYF
TRBV7-6,TRBJ1-3,16,CASSLGTGSSGNTIYF
TRBV14,TRBJ2-5,16,CASSPGLAIDPETQYF
TRBV7-6,TRBJ2-7,15,CASSFRQGSSDEQYF
TRBV6-6,TRBJ1-2,16,CASSYTRQGTDYGYTF
TRBV7-3,TRBJ2-1,15,CASSLNSGGANEQFF
TRBV5-6,TRBJ1-5,16,CASSRTGTISNQPQHF
TRBV4-1,TRBJ2-5,16,CASSQDPGLDQETQYF
TRBV11-2,TRBJ2-1,13,CASSRTGRWEQFF
TRBV5-1,TRBJ1-1,15,CASSPRGGEGTEAFF
TRBV5-5,TRBJ2-6,17,CASSLALDRPGANVLTF
TRBV30,TRBJ1-1,14,CAWSPLQGNTEAFF
TRBV6-1,TRBJ1-5,14,CASSYRVLNQPQHF
TRBV7-9,-,15,CASSLARLDSYEQYF
TRBV9,TRBJ2-7,15,CASSAGTSATYEQYF
TRBV2,TRBJ1-2,17,CASSEAHGQGGDYGYTF
TRBV19,TRBJ2-3,16,CASSILAGVSTDTQYF
TRBV10-3,TRBJ2-3,11,CAIQVTDTQYF
TRBV5-1,TRBJ2-4,19,CASSQGTSGGASAKNIQYF
TRBV29-1,TRBJ2-3,16,CSVRQGAAWGTDTQYF
TRBV7-9,TRBJ2-5,15,CASSLGSLGAETQYF
TRBV5-8,TRBJ1-5,13,CASSRGAGQPQHF
TRBV10-3,TRBJ1-2,13,CAISEKRGYGYTF
TRBV7-3,TRBJ1-2,13,CASSLDRGKGYTF
TRBV7-2,TRBJ2-1,17,CASSPPRLRGPYNEQFF
TRBV19,TRBJ1-1,14,CASSIPGQTTEAFF
TRBV6-5,TRBJ2-4,15,CASSLLSGTKNIQYF
TRBV19,TRBJ2-2,13,CASSTQGFGELFF
TRBV18,TRBJ1-5,16,CASSPVGGTSNQPQHF